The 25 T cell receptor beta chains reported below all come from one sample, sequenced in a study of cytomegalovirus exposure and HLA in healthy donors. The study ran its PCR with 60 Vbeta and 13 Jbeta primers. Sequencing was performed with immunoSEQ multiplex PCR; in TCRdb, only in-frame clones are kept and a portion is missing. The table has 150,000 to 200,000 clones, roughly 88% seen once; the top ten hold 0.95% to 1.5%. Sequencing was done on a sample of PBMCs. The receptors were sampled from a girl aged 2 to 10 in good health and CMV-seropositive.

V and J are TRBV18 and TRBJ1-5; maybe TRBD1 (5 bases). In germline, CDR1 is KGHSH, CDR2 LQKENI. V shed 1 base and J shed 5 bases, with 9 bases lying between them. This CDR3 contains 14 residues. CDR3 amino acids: CASSPQGWDQPQHF. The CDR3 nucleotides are TGTGCCAGCTCACCACAGGGGTGGGATCAGCCCCAGCATTTT. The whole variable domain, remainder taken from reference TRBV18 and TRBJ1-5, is NAGVMQNPRHLVRRRGQEARLRCSPMKGHSHVYWYRQLPEEGLKFMVYLQKENIIDESGMPKERFSAEFPKEGPSILRIQQVVRGDSAAYFCASSPQGWDQPQHFGDGTRLSIL.

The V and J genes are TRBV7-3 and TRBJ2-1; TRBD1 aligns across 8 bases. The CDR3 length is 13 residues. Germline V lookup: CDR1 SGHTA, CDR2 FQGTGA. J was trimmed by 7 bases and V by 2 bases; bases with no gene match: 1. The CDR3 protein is CASSLDRGNEQFF. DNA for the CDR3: TGTGCCAGCAGCTTAGACAGGGGTAATGAGCAGTTCTTC.

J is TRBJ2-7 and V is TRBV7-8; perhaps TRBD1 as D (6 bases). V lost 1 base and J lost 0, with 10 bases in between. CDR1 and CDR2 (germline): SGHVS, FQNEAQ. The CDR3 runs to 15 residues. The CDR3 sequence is CASSLGRGSSYEQYF. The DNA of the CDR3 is TGTGCCAGCAGCTTAGGCAGGGGCAGCTCCTACGAGCAGTACTTC.

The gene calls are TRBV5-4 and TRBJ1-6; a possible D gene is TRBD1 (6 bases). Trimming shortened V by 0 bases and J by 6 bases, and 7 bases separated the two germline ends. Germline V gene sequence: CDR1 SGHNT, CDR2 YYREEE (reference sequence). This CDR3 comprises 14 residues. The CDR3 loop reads CASSLDRANSPLHF. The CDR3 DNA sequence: TGTGCCAGCAGCTTGGACAGGGCTAATTCACCCCTCCACTTT.

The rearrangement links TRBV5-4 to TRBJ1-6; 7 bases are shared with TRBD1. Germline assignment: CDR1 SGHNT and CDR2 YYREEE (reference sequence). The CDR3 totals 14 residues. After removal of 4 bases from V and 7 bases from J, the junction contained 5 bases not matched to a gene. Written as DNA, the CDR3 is TGTGCCAGCAGCGCACAGGGGCAAAATTCACCCCTCCACTTT. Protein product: CASSAQGQNSPLHF.

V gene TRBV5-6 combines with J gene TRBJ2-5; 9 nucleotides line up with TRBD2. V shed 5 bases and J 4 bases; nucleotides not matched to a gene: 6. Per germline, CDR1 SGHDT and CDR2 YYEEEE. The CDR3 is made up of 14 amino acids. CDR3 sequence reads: CASSAAAGGETQYF. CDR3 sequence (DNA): TGTGCCAGCAGTGCAGCAGCGGGGGGAGAGACCCAGTACTTC. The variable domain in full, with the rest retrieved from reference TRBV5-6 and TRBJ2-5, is DAGVTQSPTHLIKTRGQQVTLRCSPKSGHDTVSWYQQALGQGPQFIFQYYEEEERQRGNFPDRFSGHQFPNYSSELNVNALLLGDSALYLCASSAAAGGETQYFGPGTRLLVL.

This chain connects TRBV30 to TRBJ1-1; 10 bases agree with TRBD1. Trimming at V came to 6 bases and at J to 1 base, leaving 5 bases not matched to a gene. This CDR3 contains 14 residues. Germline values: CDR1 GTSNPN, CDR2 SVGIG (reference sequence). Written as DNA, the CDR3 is TGTGCCTGCCCTCGGACAGGGGGGAACACTGAAGCTTTCTTT. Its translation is CACPRTGGNTEAFF.

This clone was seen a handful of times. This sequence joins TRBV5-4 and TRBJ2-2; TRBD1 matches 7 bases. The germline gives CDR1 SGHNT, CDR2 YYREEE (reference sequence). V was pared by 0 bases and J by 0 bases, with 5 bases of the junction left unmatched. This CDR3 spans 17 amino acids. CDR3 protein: CASSLGQGRSNTGELFF. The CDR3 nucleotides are TGTGCCAGCAGCTTGGGACAGGGCCGATCGAACACCGGGGAGCTGTTTTTT.

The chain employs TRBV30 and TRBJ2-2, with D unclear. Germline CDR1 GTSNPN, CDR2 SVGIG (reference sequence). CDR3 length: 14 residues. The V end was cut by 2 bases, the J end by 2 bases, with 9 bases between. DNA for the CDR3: TGTGCCTGGAGTACGGGTTCTAACACCGGGGAGCTGTTTTTT. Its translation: CAWSTGSNTGELFF.

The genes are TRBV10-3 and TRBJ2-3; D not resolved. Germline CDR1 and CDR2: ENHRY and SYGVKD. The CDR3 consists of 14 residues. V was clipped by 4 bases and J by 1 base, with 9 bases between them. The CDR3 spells CAISVPEGTDTQYF. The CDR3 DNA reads TGTGCCATCAGTGTGCCAGAGGGCACAGATACGCAGTATTTT.

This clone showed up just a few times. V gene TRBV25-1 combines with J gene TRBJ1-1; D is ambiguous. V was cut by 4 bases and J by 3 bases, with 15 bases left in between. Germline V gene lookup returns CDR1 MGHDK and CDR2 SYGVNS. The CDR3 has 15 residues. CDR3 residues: CASSAVSFSDTEAFF. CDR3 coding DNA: TGTGCCAGCAGTGCGGTATCCTTTTCGGACACTGAAGCTTTCTTT. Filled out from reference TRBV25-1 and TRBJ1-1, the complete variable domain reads EADIYQTPRYLVIGTGKKITLECSQTMGHDKMYWYQQDPGMELHLIHYSYGVNSTEKGDLSSESTVSRIRTEHFPLTLESARPSHTSQYLCASSAVSFSDTEAFFGQGTRLTVV.

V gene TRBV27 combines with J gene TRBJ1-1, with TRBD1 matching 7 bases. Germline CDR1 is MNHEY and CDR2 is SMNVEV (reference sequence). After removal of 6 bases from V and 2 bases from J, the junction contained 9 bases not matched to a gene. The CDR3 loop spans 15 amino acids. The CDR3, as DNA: TGTGCCAGCAGGCCAGGGACAGTCGTTAACACTGAAGCTTTCTTT. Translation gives CASRPGTVVNTEAFF.

The CDR3 sequence: CASSPSRYVRTEAFF. The CDR3 DNA reads as TGTGCCAGCAGCCCCTCGAGGTATGTGAGGACTGAAGCTTTCTTT. The chain uses TRBV7-6 and TRBJ1-1; D is unclear. The CDR3 runs 15 residues. Trimming stripped 5 bases from V and 5 bases from J, with 18 bases between. Germline-derived CDR1 and CDR2 are SGHVS and FNYEAQ. Looking up the rest from reference TRBV7-6 and TRBJ1-1 gives the full variable domain: GAGVSQSPRYKVTKRGQDVALRCDPISGHVSLYWYRQALGQGPEFLTYFNYEAQQDKSGLPNDRFSAERPEGSISTLTIQRTEQRDSAMYRCASSPSRYVRTEAFFGQGTRLTVV.

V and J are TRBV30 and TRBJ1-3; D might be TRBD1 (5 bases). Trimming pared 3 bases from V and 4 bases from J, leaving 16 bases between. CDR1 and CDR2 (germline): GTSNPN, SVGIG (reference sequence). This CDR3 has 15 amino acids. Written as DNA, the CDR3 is TGTGCCTGGAGCTCTCCTACAGGTTTCGGAAACACCATATATTTT. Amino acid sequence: CAWSSPTGFGNTIYF.

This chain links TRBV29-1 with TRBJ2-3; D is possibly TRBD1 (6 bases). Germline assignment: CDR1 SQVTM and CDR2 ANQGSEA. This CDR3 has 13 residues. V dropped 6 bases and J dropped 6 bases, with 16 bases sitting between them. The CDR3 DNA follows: TGCAGCGTCGAACTACTTACAGGGGATACGCAGTATTTT. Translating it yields CSVELLTGDTQYF.

Written as DNA, the CDR3 is TGTGCCAGCAGTGAACCATCCAGGGGCGGCTACACCTTC. This codes for CASSEPSRGGYTF. The chain employs TRBV25-1 and TRBJ1-2, with a weak D call TRBD1 (6 bases). CDR1 is MGHDK and CDR2 is SYGVNS in the germline V gene. V was cut by 2 bases and J by 8 bases, with 12 bases left in between. This CDR3 region has 13 residues.

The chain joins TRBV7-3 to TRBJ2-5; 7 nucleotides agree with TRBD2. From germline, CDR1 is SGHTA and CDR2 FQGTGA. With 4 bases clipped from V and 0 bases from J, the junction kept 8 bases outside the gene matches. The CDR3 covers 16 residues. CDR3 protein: CASSSGLRGNQETQYF. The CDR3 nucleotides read TGTGCCAGCAGCTCCGGCCTGCGGGGGAACCAAGAGACCCAGTACTTC.

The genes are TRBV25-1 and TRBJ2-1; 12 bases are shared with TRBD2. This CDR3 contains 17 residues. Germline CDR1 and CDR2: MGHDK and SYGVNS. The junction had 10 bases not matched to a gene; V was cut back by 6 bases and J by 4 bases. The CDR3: CASSHWTSGTSYNEQFF. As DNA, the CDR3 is TGTGCCAGCAGCCACTGGACTAGCGGGACGTCGTACAATGAGCAGTTCTTC.

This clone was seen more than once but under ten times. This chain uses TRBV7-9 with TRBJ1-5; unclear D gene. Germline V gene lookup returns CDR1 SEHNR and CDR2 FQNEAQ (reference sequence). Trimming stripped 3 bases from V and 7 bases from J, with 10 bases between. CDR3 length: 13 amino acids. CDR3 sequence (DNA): TGTGCCAGCAGCTTCGGCGGGCGCCAGCCCCAGCATTTT. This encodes CASSFGGRQPQHF.

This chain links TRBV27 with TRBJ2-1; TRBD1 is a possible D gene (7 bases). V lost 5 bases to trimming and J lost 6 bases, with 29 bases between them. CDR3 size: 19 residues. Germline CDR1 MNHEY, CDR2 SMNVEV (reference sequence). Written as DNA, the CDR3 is TGTGCCAGCAGTGCCAGACAGGGAGGAGTTTCTTATGTTTCCAATGAGCAGTTCTTC. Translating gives CASSARQGGVSYVSNEQFF.

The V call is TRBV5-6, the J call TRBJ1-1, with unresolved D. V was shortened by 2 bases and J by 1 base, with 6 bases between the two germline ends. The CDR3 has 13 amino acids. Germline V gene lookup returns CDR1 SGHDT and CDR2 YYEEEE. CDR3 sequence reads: CASSFPGNTEAFF. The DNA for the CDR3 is TGTGCCAGCAGCTTTCCGGGGAACACTGAAGCTTTCTTT.

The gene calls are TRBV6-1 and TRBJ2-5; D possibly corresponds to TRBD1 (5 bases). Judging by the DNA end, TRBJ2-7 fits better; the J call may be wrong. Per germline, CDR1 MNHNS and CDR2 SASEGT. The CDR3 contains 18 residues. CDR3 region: CASSEVPVGLGNTYEQYF. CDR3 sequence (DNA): TGTGCCAGCAGTGAAGTGCCAGTGGGGCTGGGGAATACATACGAGCAGTACTTC.

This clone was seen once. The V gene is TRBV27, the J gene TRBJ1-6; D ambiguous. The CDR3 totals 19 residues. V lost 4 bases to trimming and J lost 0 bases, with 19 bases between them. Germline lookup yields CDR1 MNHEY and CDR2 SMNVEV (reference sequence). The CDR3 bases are TGTGCCAGCAGTTACTCCCCGTTTCGGGAGAGCTCCTATAATTCACCCCTCCACTTT. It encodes CASSYSPFRESSYNSPLHF.

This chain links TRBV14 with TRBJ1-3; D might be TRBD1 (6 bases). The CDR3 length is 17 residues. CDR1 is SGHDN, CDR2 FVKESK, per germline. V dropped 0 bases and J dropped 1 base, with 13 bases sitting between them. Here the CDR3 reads CASSQELGQISGNTIYF. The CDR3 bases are TGTGCCAGCAGCCAAGAGTTAGGACAGATATCTGGAAACACCATATATTTT.

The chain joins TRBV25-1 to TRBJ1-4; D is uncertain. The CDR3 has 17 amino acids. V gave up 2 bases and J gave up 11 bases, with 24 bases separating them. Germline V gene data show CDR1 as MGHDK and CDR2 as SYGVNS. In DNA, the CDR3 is TGTGCCAGCAGTGAAAATTCACCCGGAGTGAGTTGGTGGAAACTGTTTTTT. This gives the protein CASSENSPGVSWWKLFF. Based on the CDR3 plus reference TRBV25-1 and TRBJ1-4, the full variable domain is EADIYQTPRYLVIGTGKKITLECSQTMGHDKMYWYQQDPGMELHLIHYSYGVNSTEKGDLSSESTVSRIRTEHFPLTLESARPSHTSQYLCASSENSPGVSWWKLFFGSGTQLSVL.